This TCR beta chain originates from a study of blood T cell repertoires in COVID-19. Study-level background: Researchers got acute and convalescent COVID-19 samples from the United States, Italy and Spain. Sample material is recorded as cDNA or gDNA derived from T cells, B-cell-depleted T cells, or PBMCs.

Original analysis: Reference gene primer amplification gave estimated nucleated cell counts. Sequenced by immunoSEQ multiplex PCR; TCRdb stores in-frame clones only, minus some. V and J calls plus clone size are reproduced from that table; the DNA served to infer D and trimming. The data hold 77,000 or so clones, with roughly 84% observed a single time. Germline V gives CDR1 GTSNPN, CDR2 SVGIG (reference sequence). The CDR3 sequence is 11 residues long. V shed 2 bases and J shed 5 bases, with 6 bases lying between them. The TCR was taken from a woman aged 60 to 75 with acute or convalescent COVID-19. The V gene is TRBV30, the J gene TRBJ1-2, with D unresolved. The specimen sequenced was peripheral blood. CDR3 loop: CAWSHEYGYTF. The DNA of the CDR3 is TGTGCCTGGAGTCACGAGTATGGCTACACCTTC.